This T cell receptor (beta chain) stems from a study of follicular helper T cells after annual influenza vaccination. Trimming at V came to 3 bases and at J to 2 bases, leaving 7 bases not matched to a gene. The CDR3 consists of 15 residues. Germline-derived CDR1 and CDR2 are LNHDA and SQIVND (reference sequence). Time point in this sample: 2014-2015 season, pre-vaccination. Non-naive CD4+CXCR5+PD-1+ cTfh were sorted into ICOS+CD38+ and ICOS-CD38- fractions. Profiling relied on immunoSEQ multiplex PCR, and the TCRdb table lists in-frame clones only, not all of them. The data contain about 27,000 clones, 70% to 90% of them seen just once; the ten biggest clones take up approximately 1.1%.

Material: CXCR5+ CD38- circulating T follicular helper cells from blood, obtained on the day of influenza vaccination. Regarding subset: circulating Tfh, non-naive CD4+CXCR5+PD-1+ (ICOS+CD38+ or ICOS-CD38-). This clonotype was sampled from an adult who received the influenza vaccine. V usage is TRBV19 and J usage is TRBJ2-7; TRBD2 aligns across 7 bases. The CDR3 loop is CASSIKAGRTYEQYF. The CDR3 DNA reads TGTGCCAGTAGTATCAAAGCGGGGAGAACCTACGAGCAGTACTTC.